This TCR beta chain is from a study of response to subunit inactivated influenza vaccine. Study-wide findings and caveats: Each seasonal flu vaccination may recruit only limited new T cells, authors suggested.

TCRdb reprocessed the RT-PCR reads with MiXCR, giving one entry per CDR3 protein. The profile covers under 550,000 distinct CDR3 sequences, with roughly 8.2% appearing a single time and 10% to 15% taken by the ten largest. Trimming took off 0 bases at V and 0 bases at J, with 9 bases between the two ends. The CDR3 runs 16 residues. Germline lookup yields CDR1 LGHNA and CDR2 YNFKEQ. This clonotype occurred many times. Its target is unknown. J is TRBJ2-1 and V is TRBV4-2; no reliable D call. The source is a man between 45 and 75 years old who received an inactivated influenza vaccine. The source was PBMCs from blood, collected around 2 years after vaccination. CDR3 residues: CASSQEAPGSYNEQFF. The CDR3, as DNA: TGTGCCAGCAGCCAAGAGGCCCCAGGCTCCTACAATGAGCAGTTCTTC.